This T cell receptor (beta chain) was recorded in a study of blood T cell repertoires in COVID-19. Assay used: immunoSEQ multiplex PCR; TCRdb lists only in-frame clones, some missing. Of almost 500,000 clones in the sample, about 88% are singletons; the top ten hold around 7.9%. Germline CDR1 and CDR2: SGDLS and YYNGEE. Losses at the gene ends were 2 bases for V and 2 bases for J; bases not matched to a gene: 10. The CDR3 has 17 amino acids. The sequence was obtained from an older woman who had recovered from COVID-19. The chain has TRBV9 and TRBJ2-3, with TRBD2 matching over 8 bases. The sequencing sample was made of PBMCs or T cells enriched from blood (not recorded which). The DNA of the CDR3 is TGTGCCAGCAGCGTTGCCGGGACTAGTTCCATCACAGATACGCAGTATTTT. This translates into CASSVAGTSSITDTQYF.